What follows describes a single TCR beta chain. This sample's TCRbeta library carried unique molecular identifier barcodes. TCRdb called the PCR reads again in MiXCR, with one record for every CDR3 protein. The repertoire holds approximately 500,000 distinct CDR3 sequences, with roughly 30% as singletons. The data belong to a study of T-cell reconstitution after alpha-beta-depleted transplantation in children. The CDR3 extends over 12 amino acids. The germline V and J ends were trimmed by 2 bases and 3 bases, with 4 bases remaining between them. Germline V gene lookup returns CDR1 ENHRY and CDR2 SYGVKD.

The sequence was obtained from a boy younger than two with Wiskott-Aldrich syndrome, due to receive a stem cell transplant. This chain uses TRBV10-3 with TRBJ2-5; D is uncertain. This material consisted of PBMCs, taken before TCRalphabeta/CD19-depleted stem cell transplant. The CDR3 spells CAISEGKETQYF. CDR3 nucleotides: TGTGCCATCAGTGAGGGGAAAGAGACCCAGTACTTC.